This T cell receptor (beta chain) was profiled in a study of T cells in Graves' hyperthyroidism and ophthalmopathy. Study conclusions and caveats: Ophthalmopathy and stable hyperthyroidism were told apart by a 13 V-J model. Blood also carried most thyroid clonotypes expanded above 0.001. Progression to ophthalmopathy was predicted a median of about 6.6 months early.

Amplification of TCR beta CDR3 regions used RNA as the template. Carried out on the TCR CDR3, a first-round RT-PCR used the HTBI primer set. In TCRdb, the multiplex PCR reads were re-called with MiXCR into one record per CDR3 protein. Here the sample spans over 700,000 distinct CDR3 sequences, approximately 19% being singletons. Points on this clonotype: Its cognate antigen is unknown.

Each patient was aged 18 to 65 and had newly diagnosed hyperthyroidism of under 2 months' duration. The source of this sequence is a woman in her forties or fifties with Graves' hyperthyroidism that later progressed to Graves' ophthalmopathy. The sample consisted of blood.

DNA of the CDR3: TGTGCCAGCAGCTTAGCGAGGCCGACCTACGAGCAGTACTTC. Translated, it gives CASSLARPTYEQYF. The genes are TRBV7-2 and TRBJ2-7, with no clear D. The V gene's germline CDR1 is SGHTA and CDR2 FQGNSA. The CDR3 runs 14 residues. With 0 bases removed from V and 2 bases from J, the gap between germline ends came to 8 bases.